This T cell receptor (beta chain) was sequenced during a study of STAT5B mutations in CD4+ large granular lymphocyte leukemia. CDR3 size: 16 residues. The germline V and J ends were trimmed by 1 base and 4 bases, with 14 bases remaining between them. Germline loops: CDR1 LNHDA, CDR2 SQIVND (reference sequence). Here immunoSEQ multiplex PCR was the method, and the copy in TCRdb shows in-frame clones only, minus some. The table has approximately 5,900 clones, roughly 73% seen once. Sequencing used PBMCs. This receptor was taken from a man aged 80 or over with CD4+ T-cell large granular lymphocyte leukemia. The chain employs TRBV19 and TRBJ2-1; D not resolved. The CDR3 nucleotides are TGTGCCAGTAGTATAGCTGGAAAGCGAGATTACAATGAGCAGTTCTTC. Translating it yields CASSIAGKRDYNEQFF.